One and the same sample provided the 21 T cell receptor beta chains below, sequenced in a study of Graves' ophthalmopathy and Graves' hyperthyroidism. RNA transcripts yielded amplified TCR beta CDR3 regions. An opening RT-PCR round employed HTBI primers and preceded a second-round multiplex PCR. TCRdb re-called the multiplex PCR reads through MiXCR, storing one row per CDR3 protein. The sample contains under 250,000 distinct CDR3 sequences, under 30% of which appear only once. The sequenced sample was peripheral blood. The receptors here all came from a man aged 45 to 65 with Graves' ophthalmopathy.

This clonotype was seen ten or more times. The rearrangement joins TRBV30 to TRBJ1-5; a possible D gene is TRBD1 (6 bases). V was cut by 2 bases and J by 5 bases, with 10 bases left in between. CDR3 length: 13 amino acids. In germline, CDR1 is GTSNPN, CDR2 SVGIG (reference sequence). The DNA of the CDR3 is TGTGCCTGGAGTCCCGGGGGCGATCAGCCCCAGCATTTT. Amino acids: CAWSPGGDQPQHF.

This rearrangement joins TRBV28 to TRBJ2-5, with D possibly being TRBD1 (5 bases). Trimming took off 6 bases at V and 5 bases at J, with 13 bases between the two ends. The CDR3 sequence is 13 residues long. Germline-derived CDR1 and CDR2 are MDHEN and SYDVKM. The CDR3 loop reads CASRPAGRETQYF. CDR3 sequence (DNA): TGTGCCAGCAGACCTGCAGGGCGGGAGACCCAGTACTTC.

This clonotype occurred many times. The V and J genes are TRBV29-1 and TRBJ2-2; 8 bases line up with TRBD1. This CDR3 has 12 amino acids. Per the germline V gene, CDR1 is SQVTM and CDR2 is ANQGSEA. V shed 7 bases, J shed 5 bases, and the junction held 3 bases outside the gene matches. The CDR3 DNA sequence: TGCAGCGCAAGGACAGGGACCGGGGAGCTGTTTTTT. Encoded protein: CSARTGTGELFF.

The CDR3 is CATSEAANTEAFF. The CDR3 DNA reads TGTGCCACCAGTGAGGCGGCCAACACTGAAGCTTTCTTT. This sequence joins TRBV24-1 and TRBJ1-1; D is undetermined. This CDR3 spans 13 amino acids. V lost 4 bases and J 2 bases, leaving 7 bases between the germline ends. Per the germline V gene, CDR1 is KGHDR and CDR2 is SFDVKD.

This clonotype has just a few counts. The V call is TRBV5-1, the J call TRBJ2-2, with TRBD1 matching 8 bases. The germline V gene has CDR1 SGHRS and CDR2 YFSETQ. V dropped 4 bases and J dropped 5; count of bases not matched to a gene: 7. This CDR3 region has 15 residues. The CDR3, as DNA: TGCGCCAGCAGCATCCGGGACAGGAGAACCGGGGAGCTGTTTTTT. Translated: CASSIRDRRTGELFF.

Comment on this clonotype: At one end the junction does not follow the germline gene, possibly because of a read error. J is TRBJ2-5 and V is TRBV10-3, with no clear D. Germline-derived CDR1 and CDR2 are ENHRY and SYGVKD. The CDR3 has 15 amino acids. For the CDR3, the DNA is TGTGCCATCAGTGAAGGCAGTAACACCCAAGAGGCCCAGTACTTC. Protein sequence: CAISEGSNTQEAQYF.

This clonotype has ten or more counts. This sequence joins TRBV2 and TRBJ2-2; 12 positions agree with TRBD2. Germline trimming cut 9 bases from V and 6 bases from J; bases unmatched to any gene: 2. Germline loops: CDR1 SNHLY, CDR2 FYNNEI. The CDR3 contains 13 residues. CDR3 bases: TGTGCCAGAGGACTAGCGGGACCCGGGGAGCTGTTTTTT. It codes for CARGLAGPGELFF.

This chain joins TRBV11-2 and TRBJ1-1; D remains ambiguous. Trimming shortened V by 0 bases and J by 5 bases, and 7 bases separated the two germline ends. The CDR3 has 13 residues. The germline CDR1 and CDR2 sequences are SGHAT and FQNNGV. The CDR3 DNA follows: TGTGCCAGCAGCTTAGATTTGAGAACTGAAGCTTTCTTT. The encoded protein is CASSLDLRTEAFF.

This clonotype was seen only once. V gene TRBV6-2 or TRBV6-3 combines with J gene TRBJ2-2, with D perhaps TRBD1 (6 bases). Trimming shortened V by 6 bases and J by 5 bases, and 13 bases separated the two germline ends. The CDR3 consists of 14 residues. Germline V gene data show CDR1 as MNHEY and CDR2 as SVGEGT. The CDR3 here is CASSATGATGELFF. CDR3 bases: TGTGCCAGCAGCGCGACAGGAGCTACCGGGGAGCTGTTTTTT.

This clonotype was counted at least ten times. The chain links TRBV6-1 to TRBJ2-2; 12 bases agree with TRBD2. The CDR3 contains 17 residues. The junction had 7 bases not matched to a gene; V was cut back by 6 bases and J by 2 bases. The germline gives CDR1 MNHNS, CDR2 SASEGT. CDR3 residues: CASRKGLAGSNTGELFF. The CDR3 coding sequence is TGTGCCAGCAGGAAGGGACTAGCGGGCTCAAACACCGGGGAGCTGTTTTTT.

This clonotype was counted ten times or more. The gene calls are TRBV6-2 or TRBV6-3 and TRBJ2-5; D gene uncertain. The CDR3 is made up of 12 amino acids. Trimming removed 5 bases from V and 9 bases from J, with 13 bases in between. CDR1 is MNHEY, CDR2 SVGEGT, per germline. CDR3 bases: TGTGCCAGCAGTAATACCGCGTGGGCCCAGTACTTC. It specifies CASSNTAWAQYF.

This clonotype showed up many times. CDR3 in amino acids: CASSQASSGRYEQYF. The CDR3 DNA sequence: TGTGCCAGCAGCCAAGCTTCTAGCGGGCGCTACGAGCAGTACTTC. The chain carries TRBV14 and TRBJ2-7, with TRBD2 matching 8 bases. This CDR3 is 15 amino acids long. J was trimmed by 3 bases and V by 1 base; bases with no gene match: 5. The V gene's germline CDR1 is SGHDN and CDR2 FVKESK.

The chain couples TRBV12-3 or TRBV12-4 to TRBJ2-2; a weak D match, TRBD1 (5 bases). Trimming shortened V by 11 bases and J by 5 bases, and 15 bases separated the two germline ends. The CDR3 loop spans 13 amino acids. DNA of the CDR3: TGTGCCGGAACAACCGACAGTACCGGGGAGCTGTTTTTT. The encoded protein is CAGTTDSTGELFF.

The chain links TRBV6-5 to TRBJ1-5; tentative D call: TRBD1 (6 bases). Germline loops: CDR1 MNHEY, CDR2 SVGAGI. There are 14 residues in the CDR3. V was trimmed by 4 bases and J by 7 bases, leaving 14 bases between them. The CDR3 protein is CASSFPGDVQPQHF. CDR3 bases: TGTGCCAGCAGTTTCCCAGGGGATGTGCAGCCCCAGCATTTT.

This clonotype has a count of ten or more. This chain connects TRBV10-3 to TRBJ1-2; TRBD1 aligns across 7 bases. There are 15 residues in the CDR3. J gave up 2 bases and V 6 bases, and 9 bases lay outside the gene matches. Looked up from germline, CDR1 is ENHRY and CDR2 is SYGVKD. The CDR3 DNA reads as TGTGCCATCAGGACCGGGACAGCCGACAACTATGGCTACACCTTC. Translation: CAIRTGTADNYGYTF.

The chain joins TRBV12-5 to TRBJ2-2; TRBD2 aligns across 7 bases. J gave up 4 bases and V 2 bases, and 7 bases lay outside the gene matches. Germline CDR1 is LGHNT and CDR2 is FRNRAP. This CDR3 region has 16 residues. CDR3 sequence reads: CASGLIAGRVTGELFF. CDR3 DNA: TGTGCTAGTGGTTTGATAGCAGGGAGGGTCACCGGGGAGCTGTTTTTT.

The chain recombines TRBV6-1 with TRBJ2-5; unclear D gene. The CDR3 has 12 residues. V shed 3 bases and J shed 9 bases, with 11 bases lying between them. CDR1 MNHNS and CDR2 SASEGT come from the germline V gene. CDR3 sequence (DNA): TGTGCCAGCAGTGACGACCCCGAGGCCCAGTACTTC. Amino acid sequence: CASSDDPEAQYF.

This clonotype was counted at least ten times. The CDR3 sequence: CATSRGPRDGSYEQYF. CDR3 sequence (DNA): TGTGCCACCAGCAGAGGGCCAAGGGATGGATCCTACGAGCAGTACTTC. The V call is TRBV15, the J call TRBJ2-7, with D hard to call. The V gene lost 1 base and the J gene lost 1 base, with 14 bases spanning the gap. This CDR3 region has 16 residues. Germline-derived CDR1 and CDR2 are LNHNV and YYDKDF (reference sequence).

This clonotype showed up many times. This chain connects TRBV6-2 or TRBV6-3 to TRBJ2-5; 11 bases map to TRBD2. The CDR3 is made up of 18 amino acids. With V trimmed by 2 bases and J by 0 bases, 8 bases remained unmatched. CDR1 is MNHEY and CDR2 is SVGEGT in the germline V gene. The DNA of the CDR3 is TGTGCCAGCAGTTACCCGGGACTAGCGGTTACGTACCAAGAGACCCAGTACTTC. As protein: CASSYPGLAVTYQETQYF.

The chain couples TRBV6-2 or TRBV6-3 to TRBJ2-7, with 9 bases that match TRBD2. Germline CDR1 reads MNHEY; CDR2 reads SVGEGT. This CDR3 has 14 residues. With V trimmed by 6 bases and J by 7 bases, 10 bases remained unmatched. This CDR3 is CASSPVKAGGEQYF. As DNA, the CDR3 is TGTGCCAGCAGCCCCGTCAAAGCGGGAGGAGAGCAGTACTTC.

The CDR3 nucleotides read TGTGCCAGCAGTGAAGTGGATGGGGGAATTGGCGAGCAGTACTTC. Translating gives CASSEVDGGIGEQYF. This chain connects TRBV6-1 to TRBJ2-7, with D perhaps TRBD1 or TRBD2 (5 bases each). V lost 1 base and J 6 bases, leaving 16 bases between the germline ends. The CDR3 totals 15 residues. In germline, CDR1 is MNHNS, CDR2 SASEGT.